This T cell receptor (beta chain) originates from a study of blood T cell repertoires in COVID-19. Study as a whole: The United States, Italy and Spain supplied acute and convalescent COVID-19 samples. Sources were T cells, B-cell-depleted T cells, or PBMCs; the material itself was cDNA or gDNA.

Seattle patients were enrolled during active infection and followed longitudinally. In the study's own analysis: Amplified reference gene primers provided the basis for estimating nucleated cell counts. Libraries were prepared by immunoSEQ multiplex PCR; TCRdb keeps only in-frame clonotypes and omits some of them. V and J calls and clone size are those listed in that table; D and trimming were worked out from the DNA. Of around 260,000 clones listed, about 88% are singletons. CDR3 length: 18 residues. Germline trimming cut 0 bases from V and 5 bases from J; bases unmatched to any gene: 15. Germline V lookup: CDR1 MRHNA, CDR2 SNTAGT.

V usage is TRBV6-4 and J usage is TRBJ2-7; 8 bases map to TRBD2. Input material: peripheral blood. The sequence was collected from a woman aged 55-75 years with COVID-19, enrolled during active disease. The CDR3 loop reads CASSDSSGSLRGVHEQYF. The CDR3 DNA is TGTGCCAGCAGTGACTCGAGTGGGTCGTTGCGGGGGGTCCACGAGCAGTACTTC.